This T cell receptor (beta chain) was documented in a study of Ad26.COV2.S vaccination and SARS-CoV-2 variants. Study findings and constraints: Considerable breadth of spike-specific CD8+ and CD4+ T cell responses has reportedly been documented following vaccination. Across vaccine and placebo recipients, the breadth of non-spike TCRs was similar.

Sequenced by immunoSEQ multiplex PCR; TCRdb stores in-frame clones only, minus some. Among around 300,000 clones listed, 80% to 90% were seen once. Worth noting for this clone: The antigen is unknown.

The treatment was: roughly 19 received Ad26.COV2.S at low or high dose, single or two shots; several received placebo; per-sample allocation not given. Day 63 after the first vaccine or placebo injection was the time point for sampling. V lost 0 bases and J lost 2; bases outside the gene matches: 10. This CDR3 has 17 residues. Per germline, CDR1 SGHVS and CDR2 FQNEAQ. This chain connects TRBV7-8 to TRBJ2-7; TRBD1 matches 7 bases. Sequencing used peripheral blood, obtained in a trial of Ad26.COV2.S vaccine versus placebo. This clonotype was obtained from a person aged 18-60 years who received the Ad26.COV2.S COVID-19 vaccine or a placebo. In DNA, the CDR3 is TGTGCCAGCAGCTTAGCAGTGTGGGGGACAGCCCCCTACGAGCAGTACTTC. Amino acids: CASSLAVWGTAPYEQYF.